Included here is one T cell receptor (beta chain) sequence, with context. Its antigen is currently unknown. The data were obtained in a study of T cell responses to AZD1222 COVID-19 vaccine. About the study: Second-dose intervals of approximately 4 or approximately 12 weeks were pooled. Notes on the study in general: In the spike-specific TCR repertoire, nearly half reportedly target unmutated variant regions.

Sequencing was performed with immunoSEQ multiplex PCR; in TCRdb, only in-frame clones are kept and a portion is missing. The top ten hold about 1.7% of the sample, which has some 100,000 clones, about 87% seen once. Trimming pared 2 bases from V and 1 base from J, leaving 20 bases between. Germline V gene sequence: CDR1 MNHEY, CDR2 SVGEGT. The CDR3 runs to 18 residues. The chain couples TRBV6-2 or TRBV6-3 to TRBJ1-1; maybe TRBD1 (6 bases). The material was peripheral blood, obtained on day 0 of AZD1222 vaccination. The source of this sequence is an adult in good health. The CDR3 spells CASSYPGTWVGRNTEAFF. The CDR3 DNA sequence: TGTGCCAGCAGTTACCCGGGGACATGGGTTGGGAGGAACACTGAAGCTTTCTTT.